The T cell receptor beta chain under discussion was sequenced for a study of lymphopenia after photon versus proton radiotherapy. Produced via immunoSEQ multiplex PCR; TCRdb's table is partial and in-frame only. The table lists about 17,000 clones, 80% to 95% of them singletons, with 5.5% to 7.5% in the top ten. V trimming: 4 bases; J trimming: 11 bases; junction bases outside the gene matches: 16. CDR3 size: 15 residues. Germline V gives CDR1 SGHNT, CDR2 YYREEE (reference sequence). J is TRBJ1-1 and V is TRBV5-4; TRBD1 matches 8 bases. This receptor was identified in a man between 60 and 70 years old with pancreatic cancer. Source: peripheral blood, taken from a patient treated with photon-based radiotherapy. The CDR3 coding sequence is TGTGCCAGCAGCCCTGGGGGACAGGAAGGATTAGGGGCTTTCTTT. It specifies CASSPGGQEGLGAFF.